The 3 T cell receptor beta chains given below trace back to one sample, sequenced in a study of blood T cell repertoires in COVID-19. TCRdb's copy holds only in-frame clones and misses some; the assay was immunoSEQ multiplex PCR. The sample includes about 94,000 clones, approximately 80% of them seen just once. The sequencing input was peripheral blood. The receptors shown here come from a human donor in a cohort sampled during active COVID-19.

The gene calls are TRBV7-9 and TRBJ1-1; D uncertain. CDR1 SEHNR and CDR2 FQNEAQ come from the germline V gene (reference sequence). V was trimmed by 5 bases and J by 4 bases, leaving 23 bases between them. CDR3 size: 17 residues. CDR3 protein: CASSPWRVDQSGTEAFF. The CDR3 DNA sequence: TGTGCCAGCAGCCCCTGGAGGGTAGACCAGTCGGGCACTGAAGCTTTCTTT.

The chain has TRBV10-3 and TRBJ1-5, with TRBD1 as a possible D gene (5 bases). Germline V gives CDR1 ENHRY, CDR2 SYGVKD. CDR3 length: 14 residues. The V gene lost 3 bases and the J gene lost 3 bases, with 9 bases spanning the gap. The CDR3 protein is CAISDGAVNQPQHF. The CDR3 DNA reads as TGTGCCATCAGTGATGGGGCAGTCAATCAGCCCCAGCATTTT.

The CDR3 DNA sequence: TGTGCCAGCAGCCGATCCACAGGGGAAGCCAATTCACCCCTCCACTTT. Protein: CASSRSTGEANSPLHF. The chain has TRBV3-1 (or the pseudogene TRBV3-2) and TRBJ1-6; TRBD1 agrees at 7 bases. The length of the CDR3 is 16 residues. Germline-derived CDR1 and CDR2 are LGHDT and YNNKEL (reference sequence). Trimming cost V 4 bases and J 7 bases; bases outside gene matches: 10.